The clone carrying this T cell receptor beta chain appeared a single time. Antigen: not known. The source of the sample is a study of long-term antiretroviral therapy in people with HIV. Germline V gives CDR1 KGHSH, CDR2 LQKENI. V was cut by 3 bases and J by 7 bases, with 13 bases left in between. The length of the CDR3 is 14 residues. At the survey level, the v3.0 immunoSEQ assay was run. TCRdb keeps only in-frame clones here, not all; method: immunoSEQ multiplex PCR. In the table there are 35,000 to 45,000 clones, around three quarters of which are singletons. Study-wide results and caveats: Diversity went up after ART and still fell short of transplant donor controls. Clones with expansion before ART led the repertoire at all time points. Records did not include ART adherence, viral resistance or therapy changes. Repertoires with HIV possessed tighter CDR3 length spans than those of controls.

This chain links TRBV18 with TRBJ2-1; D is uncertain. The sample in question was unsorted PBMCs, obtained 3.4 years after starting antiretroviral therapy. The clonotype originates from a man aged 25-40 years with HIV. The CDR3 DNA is TGTGCCAGCTCACCTTCGGCCTATCAAAATGAGCAGTTCTTC. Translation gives CASSPSAYQNEQFF.